The 24 T cell receptor beta chains presented below share a single source sample, sequenced in a study of regulatory T cells in long-lasting Graves disease. In building TCR beta libraries, iRepertoire HTBI primers were used together with Arm-PCR of CDR3 regions. From the multiplex PCR reads, TCRdb called clonotypes with MiXCR, one entry per CDR3 protein. The data hold 680,000 or so distinct CDR3 sequences, with 16% observed a single time. The time point here: newly diagnosed GD, antithyroid drugs for less than 3 months. RNA from PBMCs was the source of the TCR library. These same records also appear under a second study, on T cells in Graves' hyperthyroidism and ophthalmopathy.

The sequencing used peripheral blood mononuclear cells (PBMCs), collected at new diagnosis, from a patient treated with antithyroid drugs. The receptor set was obtained from a woman aged 25 to 45 with Graves disease.

The rearrangement links TRBV5-1 to TRBJ1-2; D may be TRBD1 (5 bases). The V gene's germline CDR1 is SGHRS and CDR2 YFSETQ. The CDR3 loop spans 15 amino acids. The V and J ends lost 0 bases and 3 bases respectively, with 12 bases between them. In DNA, the CDR3 is TGCGCCAGCAGCTTGGCGGCAGGGCCTTACTATGGCTACACCTTC. As protein: CASSLAAGPYYGYTF.

Notes on this clonotype: This likely comes from a read error, as the CDR3 has no conserved phenylalanine or tryptophan at its end. V and J are TRBV28 and TRBJ1-6, with D hard to call. V gave up 7 bases and J gave up 12 bases, with 10 bases separating them. CDR3 length equals 11 residues. Per the germline V gene, CDR1 is MDHEN and CDR2 is SYDVKM. CDR3 nucleotides: TGTGCCAGCAACAACGATCAACCCCTCCACCTT. This gives the protein CASNNDQPLHL.

The chain carries TRBV19 and TRBJ1-6, with 7 bases aligning to TRBD1. V lost 4 bases, J lost 10 bases, and 7 bases stayed unmatched. Looked up from germline, CDR1 is LNHDA and CDR2 is SQIVND (reference sequence). The CDR3 spans 14 residues. CDR3 in DNA: TGTGCCAGTAGTACCCATCTCAGGGGGTCACCCCTCCACTTT. Amino acids: CASSTHLRGSPLHF.

V gene TRBV5-1 combines with J gene TRBJ1-6; TRBD1 might be the D (5 bases). Per the germline V gene, CDR1 is SGHRS and CDR2 is YFSETQ. The CDR3 has 15 residues. The V and J ends lost 3 bases and 5 bases respectively, with 12 bases between them. CDR3 sequence reads: CASSWTGANNSPLHF. The CDR3 DNA reads TGCGCCAGCAGCTGGACTGGGGCTAATAATTCACCCCTCCACTTT.

V and J are TRBV7-2 and TRBJ1-3; possible D gene TRBD1, 6 bases. The germline V gene encodes CDR1 SGHTA and CDR2 FQGNSA. This CDR3 contains 15 residues. V was shortened by 1 base and J by 1 base, with 8 bases between the two germline ends. The CDR3 bases are TGTGCCAGCAGCTTAGATAGGGGGTCTGGAAACACCATATATTTT. Protein sequence: CASSLDRGSGNTIYF. Complete variable domain (other parts from reference TRBV7-2 and TRBJ1-3): GAGVSQSPSNKVTEKGKDVELRCDPISGHTALYWYRQSLGQGLEFLIYFQGNSAPDKSGLPSDRFSAERTGGSVSTLTIQRTQQEDSAVYLCASSLDRGSGNTIYFGEGSWLTVV.

This clonotype was seen ten or more times. The V gene is TRBV12-3 or TRBV12-4, the J gene TRBJ2-6; 7 bases fit TRBD1. The V segment lost 6 bases and the J segment 0 bases; nucleotides outside the gene matches: 5. CDR3 length: 16 residues. The CDR3 sequence is CASRRTGLSGANVLTF. The CDR3 nucleotides read TGTGCCAGCAGACGGACAGGCCTCTCTGGGGCCAACGTCCTGACTTTC.

At least ten counts were recorded for this clonotype. The J gene is TRBJ1-2, the V gene TRBV7-9, with a tentative D call TRBD1 (6 bases). In germline, CDR1 is SEHNR, CDR2 FQNEAQ (reference sequence). Trimming left V 7 bases short and J 3 bases short, with 15 bases between. The CDR3 is 14 amino acids. In DNA form, the CDR3 reads TGTGCCAGCACCCCCCGACAGGAAGACTATGGCTACACCTTC. Translation: CASTPRQEDYGYTF.

The rearrangement links TRBV5-1 to TRBJ1-1; 8 bases align to TRBD1. V gave up 6 bases and J gave up 0 bases; unmatched junction bases: 7. The CDR3 length is 15 residues. Germline assignment: CDR1 SGHRS and CDR2 YFSETQ. CDR3 region: CASTPGGDLNTEAFF. CDR3 nucleotides: TGCGCCAGCACCCCAGGGGGCGACCTGAACACTGAAGCTTTCTTT.

The CDR3 region has the DNA TGCAGTGCTAGATTTGACGCTTCGGCCCAGTACTTC. Translating gives CSARFDASAQYF. The chain links TRBV20-1 to TRBJ2-5, with D hard to call. Trimming removed 2 bases at V and 9 bases at J, with 13 bases between. Germline V gives CDR1 DFQATT, CDR2 SNEGSKA (reference sequence). The CDR3 is 12 amino acids.

This clonotype showed up many times. The V gene is TRBV9, the J gene TRBJ2-7, with no clear D. Germline V lookup: CDR1 SGDLS, CDR2 YYNGEE. Trimming took off 4 bases at V and 3 bases at J, with 20 bases between the two ends. The CDR3 consists of 16 residues. In nucleotides, the CDR3 is TGTGCCAGCAGCCCCCGCGATAGCCGGAGTGACTACGAGCAGTACTTC. Its protein is CASSPRDSRSDYEQYF.

This chain joins TRBV7-8 and TRBJ1-1; D might be TRBD1 (5 bases). Germline-derived CDR1 and CDR2 are SGHVS and FQNEAQ. Trimming removed 2 bases at V and 10 bases at J, with 14 bases between. This CDR3 region has 13 residues. The CDR3 loop reads CASSLSGRSLAFF. Written as DNA, the CDR3 is TGTGCCAGCAGCTTATCAGGGAGATCTCTAGCTTTCTTT.

This clonotype showed up just a few times. The V and J genes are TRBV9 and TRBJ2-5; D call uncertain. The V end lost 1 base, the J end lost 2 bases, and 15 bases lay between the germline ends. The CDR3 loop spans 16 amino acids. CDR1 SGDLS and CDR2 YYNGEE come from the germline V gene. CDR3 residues: CASSVSSILEQETQYF. CDR3 DNA: TGTGCCAGCAGCGTAAGTTCGATATTGGAGCAAGAGACCCAGTACTTC.

In its sample, this clonotype was seen many times. J is TRBJ2-7 and V is TRBV11-2; a weak D match, TRBD2 (6 bases). In germline, CDR1 is SGHAT, CDR2 FQNNGV. Trimming removed 6 bases at V and 3 bases at J, with 18 bases between. There are 15 residues in the CDR3. CDR3 sequence: CASSTGTLRFYEQYF. For the CDR3, the DNA is TGTGCCAGCAGTACCGGGACTTTACGTTTCTACGAGCAGTACTTC.

The V call is TRBV20-1, the J call TRBJ1-1; possibly TRBD1 for D (5 bases). This CDR3 spans 13 amino acids. Per germline, CDR1 DFQATT and CDR2 SNEGSKA (reference sequence). Trimming shortened V by 5 bases and J by 4 bases, and 14 bases separated the two germline ends. CDR3 in DNA: TGCAGTGCTCCGGGGGACTCTCCCACTGAAGCTTTCTTT. Amino acid sequence: CSAPGDSPTEAFF.

This clonotype was detected many times. V usage is TRBV6-5 and J usage is TRBJ1-1; D uncertain. The ends were cut back, 2 bases at V and 4 bases at J, with 14 bases in the middle. Germline V gene lookup returns CDR1 MNHEY and CDR2 SVGAGI. The CDR3 runs 15 residues. Written as DNA, the CDR3 is TGTGCCAGCAGTTACCGCATCCGGGGTCTCACTGAAGCTTTCTTT. Translating gives CASSYRIRGLTEAFF.

This clonotype was found many times. The V gene is TRBV11-2, the J gene TRBJ1-1, with D possibly TRBD1 on 5 matching bases. Trimming removed 3 bases from V and 5 bases from J, with 25 bases in between. Germline CDR1 reads SGHAT; CDR2 reads FQNNGV. The CDR3 loop spans 18 amino acids. The CDR3: CASSFRSVGVSVATEAFF. The CDR3 DNA is TGTGCCAGCAGCTTTAGGTCGGTGGGGGTTTCGGTAGCAACTGAAGCTTTCTTT.

Comments on this clonotype: A much larger clone sits a single nucleotide away, making a read error possible. Likely a read error: the CDR3 ends without its conserved phenylalanine or tryptophan. The J gene is TRBJ2-1, the V gene TRBV7-9; a possible D gene is TRBD1 (5 bases). Trimming cost V 8 bases and J 7 bases, with 9 bases left between them. This CDR3 is built from 11 residues. Germline values: CDR1 SEHNR, CDR2 FQNEAQ (reference sequence). CDR3 in DNA: TGTGCCAGCGATTCAGGGAATGAGCAGTTCCTC. Its protein is CASDSGNEQFL.

This clonotype was seen more than once but under ten times. This chain joins TRBV18 and TRBJ2-1; 9 bases line up with TRBD2. CDR1 is KGHSH and CDR2 is LQKENI in the germline V gene. Germline trimming cut 3 bases from V and 8 bases from J; bases unmatched to any gene: 11. CDR3 length equals 16 residues. For the CDR3, the DNA is TGTGCCAGCTCACCCGTGGGACTAGCCTCTTGGGATGAGCAGTTCTTC. Amino acids: CASSPVGLASWDEQFF.

This clonotype has just a few counts. The chain employs TRBV20-1 and TRBJ2-1; 12 bases are a match to TRBD2. This CDR3 has 16 residues. Per the germline V gene, CDR1 is DFQATT and CDR2 is SNEGSKA (reference sequence). V was clipped by 6 bases and J by 5 bases; unmatched bases: 11. CDR3 coding DNA: TGCAGTGCAAACGGACCGGGACTAGCGGGCAACAATGAGCAGTTCTTC. The encoded protein is CSANGPGLAGNNEQFF.

V gene TRBV6-1 combines with J gene TRBJ2-3, with 11 bases matching TRBD2. Germline assignment: CDR1 MNHNS and CDR2 SASEGT. J lost 3 bases, V lost 8 bases, and 25 bases had no gene match. The length of the CDR3 is 21 residues. The CDR3 DNA follows: TGTGCCAGCCTCACACGTAGCGGGAGGGCCTCCCAGGGGGTATGGACAGATACGCAGTATTTT. Translating it yields CASLTRSGRASQGVWTDTQYF.

The gene calls are TRBV19 and TRBJ1-4; D gene ambiguous. Germline V gene lookup returns CDR1 LNHDA and CDR2 SQIVND (reference sequence). Trimming shortened V by 7 bases and J by 4 bases, and 19 bases separated the two germline ends. The CDR3 consists of 16 residues. The CDR3 protein is CASTRSLGGFNEKLFF. CDR3 DNA sequence: TGTGCCAGTACTCGCTCGTTGGGAGGTTTTAATGAAAAACTGTTTTTT.

This clonotype was counted at least ten times. The chain has TRBV10-3 and TRBJ2-1, with D uncertain. This CDR3 spans 13 amino acids. CDR1 and CDR2 from the germline V gene are ENHRY and SYGVKD. V lost 2 bases, J lost 3 bases, and 5 bases lay in between. The CDR3 region has the DNA TGTGCCATCAGTGAGCTCGGCTACAATGAGCAGTTCTTC. Its protein product is CAISELGYNEQFF.

This clonotype was recorded a few times. The chain employs TRBV10-3 and TRBJ2-7; TRBD2 matches at 8 bases. The germline gives CDR1 ENHRY, CDR2 SYGVKD. V lost 4 bases to trimming and J lost 3 bases; unmatched junction nucleotides: 5. The CDR3 consists of 14 residues. CDR3 sequence: CAISVREGSYEQYF. The CDR3 DNA follows: TGTGCCATCAGTGTACGGGAGGGGAGCTACGAGCAGTACTTC.

At least ten counts were recorded for this clonotype. This chain joins TRBV28 and TRBJ1-1; TRBD1 might be the D (5 bases). Germline lookup yields CDR1 MDHEN and CDR2 SYDVKM. V lost 3 bases, J lost 5 bases, and 16 bases lay in between. This CDR3 has 15 amino acids. The CDR3, as DNA: TGTGCCAGCAGTTTCTCAGGGTCGGTCTGGACTGAAGCTTTCTTT. It codes for CASSFSGSVWTEAFF.